The present T cell receptor beta chain was sequenced within a study of shared clonotypes between healthy human individuals (dated by TCRdb to 2019 to 2021). Context from the whole study: A few men and a couple of women, aged 18 to 49 years, made up the cohort. Per donor, three plates each were used for CD4 naive and CD4 memory, two for CD8 naive, and one for CD8 memory. Leukapheresis yielded between about 0.8 and 8.9 billion PBMCs per donor. To increase sequencing depth and limit assay-specific biases, TCR repertoire library preparation and sequencing were carried out by different laboratories using diverse techniques. To estimate repertoire size and how much clonotype sharing occurs between individuals, the study deeply sequenced the blood TCR repertoires of five healthy adults.

What the research found in general, with its limitations: Sampling was restricted to blood, and TCR repertoires in tissue are likely to differ from TCR repertoires in blood. Compared with non-shared clonotypes, the clonotypes found in all four sorted-subset donors had higher generation probabilities. Naive subsets generally had larger estimated clonotype richness than memory subsets did. Pairwise subsampling indicated that sequencing depth was expected to affect the degree of clonotype sharing among donors. The small number of donors limited the genetic and exposure-history diversity represented. Rarefaction of sorted-subset datasets indicated incomplete sequencing despite the large sequencing depth. Approximately 5% of naive CD4, 3.5% of naive CD8, roughly 2.4% of memory CD4, and approximately 0.39% of memory CD8 clonotypes were shared across several donors.

The donors were healthy, HIV-negative adults who had no recently reported acute infections or vaccinations. Every donor was a Caucasian adult residing in Nashville, Tennessee, USA. CD4+ T cells were enriched through magnetic negative selection, after which naive cells were positively selected on CD45RA and the remaining negative fraction served as the memory subset. Blood was collected by leukapheresis, and PBMCs were isolated by Ficoll-Histopaque density gradient centrifugation and then cryopreserved in liquid nitrogen vapor phase. Purity and quantity of every magnetically sorted T cell population were checked by analytical flow cytometry. From each sorted fraction, genomic DNA was isolated and quantified by UV absorbance on a Nanodrop 2000c. Comments on this clone: The specificity of this receptor is unknown. Within one base of it there is no much larger clone, and no base qualities were kept.

There are 15 amino acids in the CDR3, from cysteine to phenylalanine inclusive. Just CDR3 DNA is preserved here, 45 bases in frame from base 1. CDR1 and CDR2 were assigned from the germline V gene as SGHTA and FQGNSA. Trimming at the junction amounts to 3 bases on V and 0 bases on J, and the germline ends lie 12 bases apart. Using the deep immunoSEQ assay, TCR CDR3 regions were amplified from genomic DNA by multiplex PCR. Extracted genomic DNA from each cell subset was spread evenly across all wells of several immunoSEQ 96-well plates, with each plate serving as a replicate. For sorted subsets, each replicate PCR was loaded with 200 ng genomic DNA, equivalent to about 30,000 T cell genomes. The purified libraries were quantified using a Qubit 3.0 fluorometer, sized with a Bioanalyzer 2100, and then quantified again using the KAPA Library Quantification kit. A separate single-read 150-cycle Illumina NextSeq 550 flow cell was used to sequence each immunoSEQ 96-well plate. The authors processed their data as follows. Because only junctional sequences without quality scores were contained in the immunoSEQ output, filtering matching that applied to full-length reads could not be performed. To assign V/J genes and CDR3, sequences were annotated against IMGT germline references using PyIR, a Python wrapper for IgBLAST v1.9. Reads with weak V/J assignments (E-value above 1e-6), missing CDR3, stop codons, out-of-frame junctions, or ambiguous translated residues were removed. V3J clonotypes were defined by identical inferred V gene, J gene, and CDR3 amino acid sequence. The percentage overlap between two repertoires was calculated by dividing the number of shared unique clonotypes by the size of the smaller repertoire. Three approaches were used to assess repertoire richness: RTK rarefaction, the Chao1 estimator, and Recon v2.1 estimates of unobserved clonotypes. For all TCRbeta clonotypes obtained by the gDNA method from a few donors, generation probabilities were computed with OLGA. TCRdb retrieved this table from immuneACCESS and kept in-frame rearrangements only. Not all clones are present; in checked studies, unresolved V genes account for under half, and no reason is known for the remainder. The DNA was the basis for D and trimming; V, J and clone size are from that table. A total of more than 2 million clones appear in this sample, around 95% of them only once. The ten largest make up roughly 0.13% of the sample.

The TCR comes from a man younger than 35 in good health. This chain joins TRBV7-2 to TRBJ2-7; no D gene is confidently identified. The specimen sequenced was naive CD4+ T cells sorted from blood. In light of the paper, this sample's cell subset or site label describes: CD45RA+ positively selected. The nucleotide sequence reads as follows: TGTGCCAGCAGCTTTGCCTCCCTCGGCTCCTACGAGCAGTACTTC. Translated, this gives CASSFASLGSYEQYF.